One sample yielded the 7 T cell receptor beta chains listed below, sequenced in a study of Graves' ophthalmopathy and Graves' hyperthyroidism (dated by TCRdb to 2016 to 2019). Instrument used: Illumina HiSeq 2000. For repertoire sequencing, the TCR beta CDR3 regions were amplified from RNA transcripts. The first round of RT-PCR was done with HTBI primers and the Qiagen OneStep RT-PCR kit, and was followed by a second round of multiplex PCR, then size selection and purification. TCRdb trimmed the raw reads at Q25, called clones with MiXCR and kept productive beta chains. Each entry is one CDR3 protein sequence, shown with its most common DNA and genes. The sample data list 900,000 to 1,200,000 distinct CDR3 sequences, and about 36% of these were observed just once. The ten largest clones capture over 8.5% of the sample. Sequencing was carried out using peripheral blood or thyroid tissue (not recorded which). The receptors were sampled from an adult man with Graves' hyperthyroidism.

CDR3 DNA sequence: TGTGCCAGCAGTGAAGGGTTAGCGGGAAGCCAAGAGACCCAGTACTTC. This translates into CASSEGLAGSQETQYF. The chain has TRBV2 and TRBJ2-5; 8 nucleotides line up with TRBD2. V lost 1 base and J lost 1; bases outside the gene matches: 5. The CDR3 runs 16 residues. Germline CDR1 SNHLY, CDR2 FYNNEI.

The chain is built from TRBV2 and TRBJ2-1, with 9 nucleotides matching TRBD2. J lost 2 bases, V lost 5 bases, and 4 bases had no gene match. Germline CDR1 is SNHLY and CDR2 is FYNNEI. This CDR3 region has 15 residues. The CDR3 loop is CASSIRLAAYNEQFF. The CDR3 bases are TGTGCCAGCAGTATTAGACTAGCGGCCTACAATGAGCAGTTCTTC.

This clonotype was picked up many times. This rearrangement joins TRBV6-5 to TRBJ1-1, with D possibly being TRBD1 (6 bases). The V gene lost 4 bases and the J gene lost 12 bases, with 12 bases spanning the gap. The CDR3 runs 11 residues. Per the germline V gene, CDR1 is MNHEY and CDR2 is SVGAGI. The CDR3 DNA is TGTGCCAGCAGTTTGGGGGCGCGAACTTTCTTT. Translated, it gives CASSLGARTFF.

V usage is TRBV6-5 and J usage is TRBJ2-7; 9 positions agree with TRBD1. Germline V gives CDR1 MNHEY, CDR2 SVGAGI. The J segment lost 5 bases and the V segment lost 3 bases, leaving 5 bases of the junction unmatched. The CDR3 sequence is 14 residues long. Here the CDR3 reads CASSYFGQGNEQYF. In DNA, the CDR3 is TGTGCCAGCAGTTATTTCGGACAGGGGAACGAGCAGTACTTC.

At least ten counts were recorded for this clonotype. The V and J genes are TRBV7-9 and TRBJ1-6; D is unresolved. Per the germline V gene, CDR1 is SEHNR and CDR2 is FQNEAQ (reference sequence). The CDR3 runs 12 residues. Deletions cut 6 bases from V and 11 bases from J, with 11 bases between. CDR3 coding DNA: TGTGCCAGCAGTCAAACTCGGGCACCCCTCCACTTT. This gives the protein CASSQTRAPLHF.

The CDR3 sequence is CASSARQGDAFF. The CDR3 region has the DNA TGTGCCAGCAGCGCCCGACAGGGCGACGCTTTCTTT. J is TRBJ1-1 and V is TRBV9, with TRBD1 matching over 7 bases. The CDR3 contains 12 residues. V dropped 3 bases and J dropped 11; count of bases not matched to a gene: 7. Germline lookup yields CDR1 SGDLS and CDR2 YYNGEE.

Only one count was recorded for this clonotype. A clone one base away is much larger, so this may be a read error. V gene TRBV24-1 combines with J gene TRBJ1-2; 7 positions agree with TRBD1. CDR3 size: 14 residues. Trimming at V came to 7 bases and at J to 7 bases, leaving 11 bases not matched to a gene. Germline values: CDR1 KGHDR, CDR2 SFDVKD. CDR3 sequence reads: CATRGPAPGGGYTF. CDR3 bases: TGTGCCACCAGGGGGCCAGCCCCAGGGGGTGGCTACACCTTC.